This record looks at one T cell receptor beta chain sequence and its context. What it binds is unknown. Generated by immunoSEQ multiplex PCR, the TCRdb table keeps only in-frame clones and is missing some. The profile shows tens of thousands of clones, 80% to 95% of them singletons. This specimen belongs to a study of OX40 agonist ivuxolimab in advanced cancers. Across the study: Every 2 weeks, patients got intravenous ivuxolimab at one of six dose levels (0.01-10 mg/kg).

The CDR3 has 14 amino acids. General study results and limits: CD4+ and CD8+ blood T cells expanded clonally by week 6 at 0.1 to 3.0 mg/kg.

The starting material was CD4+ or CD8+ T cells sorted from blood, obtained in a trial of the OX40 agonist ivuxolimab. The chain couples TRBV21-1 to TRBJ2-7; the table calls TRBD2, which could not be checked here. TRBV21-1 is given as a pseudogene. The TCR was taken from an adult with an advanced solid tumor such as melanoma, head and neck, liver or kidney cancer. CDR3 in DNA: TGTGCCACCACTATTGGTGGAAGACCCTACGAGCAGTACTTC. It specifies CATTIGGRPYEQYF.